These 10 T cell receptor beta chains were all obtained from the same sample, sequenced in a study of cytomegalovirus exposure and HLA in healthy donors. The PCR contained 60 Vbeta and 13 Jbeta primers. Assay: immunoSEQ multiplex PCR; the TCRdb copy retains only in-frame clones and omits some. The sample shows 150,000 to 200,000 clones, approximately 9.5% of them seen only once. Sequencing input: PBMCs. The receptor source for this set is a woman in her 30s in good health and CMV-seropositive.

This chain uses TRBV7-6 with TRBJ2-1; 8 bases match TRBD2. The junction had 12 bases not matched to a gene; V was cut back by 5 bases and J by 9 bases. The CDR3 has 15 residues. Looked up from germline, CDR1 is SGHVS and CDR2 is FNYEAQ. As DNA, the CDR3 is TGTGCCAGCAGCCCGGGACTAGTCAGGTCTGCTGAGCAGTTCTTC. This gives the protein CASSPGLVRSAEQFF.

In the case of this clone: Other DNA sequences within the sample encode an identical CDR3. This chain uses TRBV9 with TRBJ2-7, with TRBD2 matching over 9 bases. CDR1 and CDR2 (germline): SGDLS, YYNGEE. J was trimmed by 2 bases and V by 0 bases; bases with no gene match: 3. This CDR3 region has 15 residues. CDR3 protein: CASSVGLAATYEQYF. CDR3 DNA: TGTGCCAGCAGCGTAGGACTAGCGGCAACCTACGAGCAGTACTTC.

This clone has a handful of counts. This chain links TRBV5-1 with TRBJ2-5; TRBD2 matches 7 bases. V lost 2 bases to trimming and J lost 4 bases; unmatched junction nucleotides: 8. Germline CDR1 reads SGHRS; CDR2 reads YFSETQ. The CDR3 runs 15 residues. CDR3 in amino acids: CASSLRAGEGETQYF. CDR3 coding DNA: TGCGCCAGCAGCTTAAGGGCGGGAGAAGGAGAGACCCAGTACTTC.

The rearrangement joins TRBV6-6 to TRBJ1-1, with TRBD1 identical over 10 bases. The germline gives CDR1 MNHNY, CDR2 SVGAGI (reference sequence). CDR3 length equals 16 residues. The trim removed 5 bases at V and 4 bases at J, leaving 10 bases unmatched. The CDR3 region has the DNA TGTGCCAGCAGTCAGTTTACCGGGACAGGGGCCACTGAAGCTTTCTTT. Its protein product is CASSQFTGTGATEAFF.

This clone was counted a few times. V is TRBV9 and J is TRBJ1-3; D perhaps matches TRBD1 (5 bases). V shed 6 bases and J shed 2 bases, with 9 bases lying between them. The CDR3 has 13 residues. Germline CDR1 and CDR2: SGDLS and YYNGEE. The CDR3 reads CASKAGTGNTIYF. CDR3 nucleotide sequence: TGTGCCAGCAAAGCAGGGACTGGAAACACCATATATTTT.

The gene calls are TRBV5-6 and TRBJ2-1; 10 nucleotides line up with TRBD1. V dropped 0 bases and J dropped 6; count of bases not matched to a gene: 9. The CDR3 is made up of 17 amino acids. The germline V gene has CDR1 SGHDT and CDR2 YYEEEE. The CDR3 nucleotides are TGTGCCAGCAGCTTGGTAGGACAGGGGGGCGCCTTCAATGAGCAGTTCTTC. Protein: CASSLVGQGGAFNEQFF.

This clone was seen a few times. The V call is TRBV6-5, the J call TRBJ2-7, with 7 nucleotides matching TRBD2. The CDR3 consists of 15 residues. Germline lookup yields CDR1 MNHEY and CDR2 SVGAGI. The V segment lost 2 bases and the J segment 2 bases; nucleotides outside the gene matches: 6. Here the CDR3 reads CASSYGVAGPYEQYV. DNA of the CDR3: TGTGCCAGCAGTTACGGGGTAGCGGGCCCCTACGAGCAGTACGTC.

J is TRBJ2-7 and V is TRBV10-1; 7 bases are a match to TRBD1. The CDR3 has 14 amino acids. Trimming cost V 10 bases and J 0 bases; bases outside gene matches: 9. Per the germline V gene, CDR1 is WNHNN and CDR2 is SYGVQD (reference sequence). CDR3 region: CATSGTESSYEQYF. Here the CDR3 DNA reads TGCGCCACCTCCGGGACAGAGAGCTCCTACGAGCAGTACTTC.

The chain recombines TRBV7-9 with TRBJ2-5; D call uncertain. V was pared by 5 bases and J by 5 bases, with 9 bases between. There are 12 residues in the CDR3. CDR1 SEHNR and CDR2 FQNEAQ come from the germline V gene (reference sequence). The CDR3 loop is CASSENPETQYF. The CDR3 region has the DNA TGTGCCAGCAGCGAGAACCCGGAGACCCAGTACTTC.

This clone turned up a few times. This chain connects TRBV18 to TRBJ2-1; tentative D call: TRBD2 (6 bases). Trimming cost V 6 bases and J 10 bases, with 28 bases left between them. This CDR3 spans 17 amino acids. The germline gives CDR1 KGHSH, CDR2 LQKENI. The CDR3 DNA sequence: TGTGCCAGCTCCCGGAGCCCCGGGACTGGCGCGTGGGGAGAGCAGTTCTTC. Translation: CASSRSPGTGAWGEQFF.